This T cell receptor beta chain was found in a study of Ad26.COV2.S vaccination and SARS-CoV-2 variants. Study-wide results and caveats: Measures of TCR breadth and depth may have fallen short of total T cell responses. The authors reported substantial breadth in spike-specific CD8+ and CD4+ T cell responses after vaccination. Placebo recipients showed lower spike-specific TCR breadth than vaccinees. Similar non-spike TCR breadth was observed in recipients of vaccine and of placebo.

Some clones are missing from TCRdb's copy, which holds only in-frame ones; the method was immunoSEQ multiplex PCR. This sample carries roughly 150,000 clones, 70% to 90% of them seen once, and the ten largest clones take around 5%. This clone was recorded only once. Antigen: not known. The CDR3 loop spans 12 amino acids. V was clipped by 10 bases and J by 5 bases; unmatched bases: 4. Germline loops: CDR1 LNHDA, CDR2 SQIVND (reference sequence). The V and J genes are TRBV19 and TRBJ2-3, with TRBD2 matching 9 bases. Sequenced here: peripheral blood, sampled after recovery from COVID-19. The receptor comes from a human donor who had recovered from COVID-19. As DNA, the CDR3 is TGTGCCACGCGGGGGGGCTTAGATACGCAGTATTTT. Protein sequence: CATRGGLDTQYF.